Listed below are T cell receptor beta chains from one sample, sequenced in a study of T cells expressing NK-cell markers. Reanalyzing the 5' RACE reads, TCRdb keeps one entry per CDR3 protein, without DNA. The specimen's table records hundreds of thousands of distinct CDR3 sequences. Sequencing was carried out using blood T cells: a sorted CD56 or NKG2C T cell subset, CD4+ or CD8+ T cells, or bulk PBMC T cells (not recorded which). The receptors originated from a man aged 18-70 years in good health. Each CDR3 is given with its conserved first and last residue.

V gene	J gene	CDR3 protein
TRBV23-1	TRBJ2-2	CAGNVGPGELFF
TRBV7-9	TRBJ2-5	CASSLGELEQETQYF
TRBV7-9	TRBJ2-4	CASSPRTGAKNIQYF
TRBV6-5	TRBJ2-7	CASSYGDASYEQYF
TRBV12-5	TRBJ2-3	CASGLRTGAGDTQYF
TRBV20-1	TRBJ2-7	CSASVRSYSYEQYF
TRBV10-3	TRBJ1-6	CAISEGTASLSPLHF
TRBV28	TRBJ1-2	CASSSDHYGYTF
TRBV7-9	TRBJ1-2	CASSLGRQLAAGYTF
TRBV18	TRBJ2-5	CASSPRQTQETQYF
TRBV18	TRBJ1-2	CASSPLQESNYGYTF
TRBV5-6	TRBJ2-2	CASSLQGTWDTGELFF
TRBV21-1	TRBJ2-3	CASSYLGQEISTDTQYF
TRBV5-1	TRBJ2-3	CASSVGVTPSTDTQYF
TRBV29-1	TRBJ2-5	CSASGTARETQYF
TRBV20-1	TRBJ2-7	CSAGGRGAYEQYF
TRBV7-2	TRBJ1-5	CASSLGSMSNQPQHF
TRBV28	TRBJ2-7	CASCTGGYGEQYF
TRBV2	TRBJ2-4	CASSVTALNIQYF
TRBV11-2	TRBJ2-7	CASSIRITGGLVKYSYEQYF
TRBV12-3/TRBV12-4	TRBJ2-4	CASSKSGIAKNIQYF
TRBV5-1	TRBJ2-7	CASSGTGTGVYEQYF
TRBV5-1	TRBJ1-2	CASSRRDGNYGYTF
TRBV3-1	TRBJ2-5	CASSQVRVAKETQYF
TRBV4-1	TRBJ2-2	CASSPRDRRTGELFF
TRBV6-5	TRBJ1-5	CASSYDEGLALPQHF
TRBV28	TRBJ1-2	CASKRQYGYTF
TRBV4-2	TRBJ2-4	CASSQDPPSGGADAKNIQYF
TRBV15	TRBJ2-3	CATSRGSTDTQYF
TRBV5-1	TRBJ1-4	CASSLGDRDFEKLFF
TRBV11-2	TRBJ2-6	CASSLGLGPPSGSGANVLTF
TRBV18	TRBJ2-1	CASSRDVVDEQFF
TRBV11-2	TRBJ2-1	CASSRQVSIAGKHNEQFF
TRBV5-1	TRBJ2-2	CASSFQITTGELFF
TRBV14	TRBJ1-6	CASSQETSNSPLHF